This T cell receptor beta chain was sequenced during a study of T cells in Graves' hyperthyroidism and ophthalmopathy. Diagnoses used clinical symptoms, serum thyroxine and TRAb, thyroid ultrasound and orbital computed tomography. Germline CDR1 and CDR2: DFQATT and SNEGSKA (reference sequence). With 4 bases clipped from V and 3 bases from J, the junction kept 9 bases outside the gene matches. This CDR3 contains 15 residues. Study-level points and caveats: Ophthalmopathy was predicted by the model a median of around 5.9 months ahead of onset. Ophthalmopathy and stable hyperthyroidism were separated by a 13 V-J model.

This clonotype was detected ten times or more. Its target is unknown. Using RNA transcripts as the source, TCR beta CDR3 regions were amplified. A set of HTBI primers served as the primers for a first-round RT-PCR of the TCR CDR3. TCRdb re-called the multiplex PCR reads with MiXCR, one entry per CDR3 protein. The table records about 98,000 distinct CDR3 sequences, roughly 37% of them present only once. This clonotype originated in a young woman with Graves' hyperthyroidism. V is TRBV20-1 and J is TRBJ2-7, with 10 nucleotides matching TRBD1. The specimen sequenced was peripheral blood or thyroid tissue (not recorded which). The CDR3 reads CSATLWTGGIYEQYF. The CDR3 nucleotides read TGCAGTGCTACATTATGGACAGGGGGAATCTACGAGCAGTACTTC.